This is a list of T cell receptor beta chains from one sample in a study of blood T cell repertoires in COVID-19. TCRdb keeps only in-frame clones here, not all; method: immunoSEQ multiplex PCR. The sample carries 150,000 to 200,000 clones, 80% to 95% recorded once. The specimen was peripheral blood. These receptors originate from a man between 50 and 59 years old with acute or convalescent COVID-19. Each CDR3 is given with its conserved first and last residue. The order of the fields is V gene, clone size, D gene, J gene, CDR3 protein, CDR3 DNA. D genes are given only for firm matches. Some rows have no size entry. The others give once, few or many, or a class for an expanded clone.

>TRBV6-6|.|.|TRBJ2-1
CASSWLANEQFF
TGTGCCAGCAGTTGGCTAGCGAATGAGCAGTTCTTC
>TRBV5-1|.|.|TRBJ2-3
CASSLPGNTDTQYF
TGCGCCAGCAGCTTGCCGGGGAACACAGATACGCAGTATTTT
>TRBV5-3|few|TRBD2|TRBJ2-7
CARSVGLAGSYEQYF
TGTGCCAGAAGCGTGGGACTAGCGGGCTCCTACGAGCAGTACTTC
>TRBV28|.|TRBD2|TRBJ2-2
CASRKLAGVYTGELFF
TGTGCCAGCAGAAAACTAGCGGGAGTATATACCGGGGAGCTGTTTTTT
>TRBV6-5|.|.|TRBJ2-2
CASRLGVYTGELFF
TGTGCCAGCAGGTTAGGGGTTTACACCGGGGAGCTGTTTTTT
>TRBV7-8|.|TRBD2|TRBJ2-5
CASSRSPGGRETQYF
TGTGCCAGCAGCCGATCCCCGGGGGGGCGGGAGACCCAGTACTTC
>TRBV4-1|.|TRBD2|TRBJ2-7
CASSQVLAGGYEQYF
TGCGCCAGCAGCCAAGTGTTGGCGGGAGGCTACGAGCAGTACTTC
>TRBV2|.|TRBD2|TRBJ2-1
CASSEAASGTNEQFF
TGTGCCAGCAGTGAAGCGGCTAGCGGGACCAATGAGCAGTTCTTC
>TRBV11-1|.|.|TRBJ1-2
CASSPGGGGSNYGYTF
TGTGCCAGCAGCCCCGGGGGGGGCGGCTCTAACTATGGCTACACCTTC
>TRBV2|.|.|TRBJ2-1
CASRQWDLANEQFF
TGTGCCAGCAGACAATGGGACCTAGCGAATGAGCAGTTCTTC
>TRBV5-7|.|.|TRBJ1-1
CASSSHCEAFF
TGTGCCAGCAGCTCCCATTGTGAAGCTTTCTTT